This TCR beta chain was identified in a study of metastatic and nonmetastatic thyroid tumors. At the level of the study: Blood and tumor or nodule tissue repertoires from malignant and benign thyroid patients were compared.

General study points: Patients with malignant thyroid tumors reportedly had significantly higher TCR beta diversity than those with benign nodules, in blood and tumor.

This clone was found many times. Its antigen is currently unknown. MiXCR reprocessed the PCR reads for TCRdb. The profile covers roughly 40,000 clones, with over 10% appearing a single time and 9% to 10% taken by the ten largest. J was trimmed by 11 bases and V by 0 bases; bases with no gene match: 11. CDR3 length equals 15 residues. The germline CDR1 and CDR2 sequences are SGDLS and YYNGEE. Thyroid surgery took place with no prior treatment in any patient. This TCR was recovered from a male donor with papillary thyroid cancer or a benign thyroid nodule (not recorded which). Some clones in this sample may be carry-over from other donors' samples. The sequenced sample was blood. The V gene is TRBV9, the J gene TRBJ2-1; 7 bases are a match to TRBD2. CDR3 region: CASSVGGGTTLQQFF. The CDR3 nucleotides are TGTGCCAGCAGCGTAGGGGGCGGGACTACCTTGCAGCAGTTCTTC.